The 12 T cell receptor beta chains listed next were all sequenced from one sample in a study of cytomegalovirus exposure and HLA in healthy donors. The PCR made use of 60 Vbeta and 13 Jbeta primers. Here immunoSEQ multiplex PCR was the method, and the copy in TCRdb shows in-frame clones only, minus some. The sample is made up of about 46,000 clones, and the top ten hold approximately 1% of it. The sample was PBMCs. The receptor source for this set is a woman between 40 and 55 years old in good health and CMV-seronegative.

The chain couples TRBV4-1 to TRBJ1-2, with 7 nucleotides matching TRBD1. The length of the CDR3 is 15 residues. The germline gives CDR1 MGHRA, CDR2 YSYEKL. Trimming cost V 1 base and J 5 bases; bases outside gene matches: 7. CDR3 residues: CASSQVDQGEYGYTF. The CDR3 coding sequence is TGCGCCAGCAGCCAAGTAGATCAGGGGGAGTATGGCTACACCTTC.

The V call is TRBV7-9, the J call TRBJ2-7; 11 nucleotides match TRBD2. The J segment lost 3 bases and the V segment lost 5 bases, leaving 6 bases of the junction unmatched. This CDR3 contains 15 residues. Germline V CDR1 and CDR2: SEHNR, FQNEAQ (reference sequence). As DNA, the CDR3 is TGTGCCAGCAGCCTTCCGGGACTAGCGGTCTACGAGCAGTACTTC. Residues: CASSLPGLAVYEQYF.

The chain couples TRBV7-9 to TRBJ1-3; possibly TRBD1 for D (5 bases). CDR1 is SEHNR, CDR2 FQNEAQ, per germline (reference sequence). The CDR3 is made up of 19 amino acids. Trimming removed 1 base at V and 0 bases at J, with 19 bases between. CDR3 in DNA: TGTGCCAGCAGCTTAGTAGGGACGGGAGCGGCTAGCTCTGGAAACACCATATATTTT. It yields the protein CASSLVGTGAASSGNTIYF. Based on the CDR3 plus reference TRBV7-9 and TRBJ1-3, the full variable domain is DTGVSQNPRHKITKRGQNVTFRCDPISEHNRLYWYRQTLGQGPEFLTYFQNEAQLEKSRLLSDRFSAERPKGSFSTLEIQRTEQGDSAMYLCASSLVGTGAASSGNTIYFGEGSWLTVV.

V gene TRBV4-1 combines with J gene TRBJ2-1, with TRBD2 matching 9 bases. Trimming took 3 bases from V and 4 from J; bases not matched to a gene: 1. CDR3 size: 14 residues. Germline-derived CDR1 and CDR2 are MGHRA and YSYEKL. CDR3 loop: CASSHSGSYNEQFF. CDR3 coding DNA: TGCGCCAGCAGCCATAGCGGGAGTTACAATGAGCAGTTCTTC.

The chain is built from TRBV7-9 and TRBJ1-2; weak D call: TRBD1 (6 bases). The CDR3 loop spans 13 amino acids. V dropped 4 bases and J dropped 4 bases, with 10 bases sitting between them. CDR1 and CDR2 from the germline V gene are SEHNR and FQNEAQ (reference sequence). The DNA of the CDR3 is TGTGCCAGCAGCTCAACAGGGAGCTATGGCTACACCTTC. It specifies CASSSTGSYGYTF.

The chain couples TRBV7-3 to TRBJ2-5; 9 bases agree with TRBD1. CDR1 and CDR2 from the germline V gene are SGHTA and FQGTGA. This CDR3 is built from 16 residues. Trimming at V came to 0 bases and at J to 5 bases, leaving 7 bases not matched to a gene. CDR3 sequence (DNA): TGTGCCAGCAGCTTAACTCCGGGACAGGGTTTGGAGACCCAGTACTTC. This gives the protein CASSLTPGQGLETQYF.

The chain joins TRBV29-1 to TRBJ2-3; 16 bases agree with TRBD2. From germline, CDR1 is SQVTM and CDR2 ANQGSEA. The CDR3 is 16 amino acids. The J segment lost 0 bases and the V segment lost 7 bases, leaving 4 bases of the junction unmatched. Written as DNA, the CDR3 is TGCAGCGCTGGGACTAGCGGGAGGGCTAGCACAGATACGCAGTATTTT. This translates into CSAGTSGRASTDTQYF.

The chain has TRBV7-2 and TRBJ2-7; the match to TRBD2 covers 14 bases. The germline CDR1 and CDR2 sequences are SGHTA and FQGNSA. After removal of 1 base from V and 3 bases from J, the junction contained 5 bases not matched to a gene. The CDR3 has 17 residues. In DNA, the CDR3 is TGTGCCAGCAGCTTAGGTAGGGGACTAGCGGGAGACTACGAGCAGTACTTC. It specifies CASSLGRGLAGDYEQYF.

V and J are TRBV19 and TRBJ2-6, with a weak D call TRBD1 (5 bases). V was trimmed by 5 bases and J by 4 bases, leaving 9 bases between them. The CDR3 has 14 residues. Germline V gene sequence: CDR1 LNHDA, CDR2 SQIVND (reference sequence). The CDR3 protein is CASSGAAGANVLTF. CDR3 nucleotides: TGTGCCAGTAGTGGGGCAGCAGGGGCCAACGTCCTGACTTTC.

The chain employs TRBV30 and TRBJ1-5; D remains unclear. The germline V gene has CDR1 GTSNPN and CDR2 SVGIG (reference sequence). V dropped 3 bases and J dropped 7 bases, with 16 bases sitting between them. This CDR3 region has 14 residues. Written as DNA, the CDR3 is TGTGCCTGGAGCCCAACGGGAGTACGGCAGCCCCAGCATTTT. Its translation is CAWSPTGVRQPQHF.

The chain's CDR3 is CSVVGLAGGPRTDTQYF. The CDR3 nucleotides are TGCAGCGTTGTGGGACTAGCGGGAGGGCCGCGAACAGATACGCAGTATTTT. The chain couples TRBV29-1 to TRBJ2-3; 16 nucleotides match TRBD2. V gave up 4 bases and J gave up 3 bases; unmatched junction bases: 7. The CDR3 runs to 17 residues. CDR1 is SQVTM and CDR2 is ANQGSEA in the germline V gene.

This chain connects TRBV4-1 to TRBJ2-7; no definite D call. This CDR3 comprises 14 residues. Germline CDR1 reads MGHRA; CDR2 reads YSYEKL. V was pared by 0 bases and J by 3 bases, with 9 bases between. CDR3: CASSQEFLIYEQYF. Here the CDR3 DNA reads TGCGCCAGCAGCCAAGAATTTCTTATCTACGAGCAGTACTTC.